The rows below give T cell receptor beta chains drawn from one sample of a study of radiotherapy plus CTLA-4 blockade in lung cancer. Here immunoSEQ multiplex PCR was the method, and the copy in TCRdb shows in-frame clones only, minus some. The top ten clones hold 2.5% to 3.5% of a sample with 90,000 to 130,000 clones, roughly four fifths of them seen once. Specimen: peripheral blood, collected from a patient treated with radiotherapy plus ipilimumab. The receptors come from a human donor with non-small cell lung cancer that progressed on radiotherapy plus ipilimumab. Some clones in this sample may be carry-over from other donors' samples. The CDR3 runs from the conserved cysteine through the conserved F or W. D genes are given only for firm matches. Rows may omit the clone size; those that give it use once, few, many or a size class.

TRBJ1-6 | TRBV4-3 | . | 15 | . | TGCGCCAGCAGCCAGGAACAGGGAGGATATTCACCCCTCCACTTT | CASSQEQGGYSPLHF
TRBJ2-1 | TRBV12-5 | . | 12 | . | TGTGCTAGTGGTTTGACCCTGGCGGGGCGGTTCTTC | CASGLTLAGRFF
TRBJ2-3 | TRBV6-6 | TRBD1 | 14 | many | TGTGCCAGCGGGGACAGGGCAAGCACAGATACGCAGTATTTT | CASGDRASTDTQYF
TRBJ2-1 | TRBV6-4 | TRBD2 | 15 | . | TGTGCCAGCAGTGTTGCTAGCGGGGGAATTAGTGAGCAGTTCTTC | CASSVASGGISEQFF
TRBJ1-2 | TRBV28 | TRBD1 | 15 | few | TGTGCCAGCAGTCTTATAGGACAGGGGGCGTTTGGCTACACCTTC | CASSLIGQGAFGYTF
TRBJ2-7 | TRBV4-1 | . | 14 | . | TGCGCCAGCAGCCAAGTAGTCGGAACCTACGAGCAGTACTTC | CASSQVVGTYEQYF
TRBJ1-2 | TRBV2 | . | 12 | . | TGTGCCAGGAGCCCCCCGAAGTACGGCTACACCTTC | CARSPPKYGYTF
TRBJ2-5 | TRBV11-2 | . | 13 | . | TGTGCCAGCAGCCCCAACCGGGGGGAGACCCAGTACTTC | CASSPNRGETQYF
TRBJ2-5 | TRBV5-1 | TRBD1 | 19 | . | TGCGCCAGCAGCTTGTTTTCCGGGTCCAAGGCAGGGGGCTCGGAGACCCAGTACTTC | CASSLFSGSKAGGSETQYF
TRBJ2-2 | TRBV5-1 | . | 14 | . | TGCGCCAGCAGCTTTGCGGGTGGCACCGGGGAGCTGTTTTTT | CASSFAGGTGELFF
TRBJ1-6 | TRBV4-2 | TRBD1 | 15 | . | TGTGCCAGCAGCTCACGTGGACAGGCGAATTCACCCCTCCACTTT | CASSSRGQANSPLHF
TRBJ2-3 | TRBV16 | . | 14 | . | TGTGCCAGCAGCCAAATTACGGAAACAGATACGCAGTATTTT | CASSQITETDTQYF
TRBJ1-4 | TRBV7-6 | . | 15 | . | TGTGCCAGCACCCGTGGAGCCGGGGAGGGTGAAAAACTGTTTTTT | CASTRGAGEGEKLFF
TRBJ2-1 | TRBV29-1 | . | 15 | . | TGCAGCGGAGGGACAAATCCTAGCTCCTACAATGAGCAGTTCTTC | CSGGTNPSSYNEQFF
TRBJ2-4 | TRBV11-2 | TRBD1 | 16 | . | TGTGCCAGCAGCTTAGATCTCACTGGACAGGGGTACATTCAGTACTTC | CASSLDLTGQGYIQYF
TRBJ2-7 | TRBV15 | TRBD2 | 15 | . | TGTGCCACCAGCAGAGCCTCGTGGGAGGGCGGCGAGCAGTACTTC | CATSRASWEGGEQYF
TRBJ1-1 | TRBV19 | . | 17 | many | TGTGCCAGTAGTATCCGACCGGGACCGTTAGGGCCTATCGTAGCTTTCTTT | CASSIRPGPLGPIVAFF
TRBJ1-1 | TRBV6-6 | . | 14 | few | TGTGCCAGCAGCAAGACAGATTCGAACACTGAAGCTTTCTTT | CASSKTDSNTEAFF
TRBJ1-1 | TRBV7-2 | . | 15 | few | TGTGCCAGCAGCCCCTACGAGAATTATCGTGCTGAAACTTTCTTT | CASSPYENYRAETFF
TRBJ2-7 | TRBV7-8 | TRBD2 | 16 | . | TGTGCCAGCAGCCCCCCTATGCTAGCGGGCCTCTACGAGCAGTACTTC | CASSPPMLAGLYEQYF
TRBJ2-1 | TRBV11-2 | TRBD1 | 17 | . | TGTGCCAGCAGAGGTCCGGACAGGGGCGTATGGTACAATGAGCAGTTCTTC | CASRGPDRGVWYNEQFF
TRBJ1-2 | TRBV18 | . | 15 | . | TGTGCCAGCTCCCGAGACAGCCGAGCCGGGCATGGCTACACCTTC | CASSRDSRAGHGYTF
TRBJ1-1 | TRBV5-1 | TRBD1 | 19 | once | TGCGCCAGCAGCTTGGTGGGGACAGGGGGCGCAGGGTGGGGCACTGAAGCTTTCTTT | CASSLVGTGGAGWGTEAFF
TRBJ2-2 | TRBV6-4 | TRBD2 | 14 | . | TGTGCCAGCAGTGCTAGCGGAAACACCGGGGAGCTGTTTTTT | CASSASGNTGELFF
TRBJ2-3 | TRBV28 | TRBD1 | 12 | few | TGTGCCAGCAGAACAGGGGTAGATACGCAGTATTTT | CASRTGVDTQYF
TRBJ1-1 | TRBV9 | . | 14 | . | TGTGCCAGCAGCGCCGGCCCCCAGGACACTGAAGCTTTCTTT | CASSAGPQDTEAFF
TRBJ1-2 | TRBV9 | . | 13 | . | TGTGCCAGCAGCGTAGGAAGTGGGCGAGGCTACACCTTC | CASSVGSGRGYTF
TRBJ1-2 | TRBV7-6 | TRBD1 | 15 | . | TGTGCCAGCAGCTTAGGCGGGGACAGTCTATATGGCTACACCTTC | CASSLGGDSLYGYTF
TRBJ2-7 | TRBV4-3 | . | 18 | once | TGCGCCAGCAGCTTCCGTTCTGGGGGGACCTTTGGAACCTACGAGCAGTACTTC | CASSFRSGGTFGTYEQYF